This TCR beta chain was recorded in a study of spatial heterogeneity in lung cancer. TCRdb reanalysed the 5' RACE reads using MiXCR and keeps one entry per CDR3 protein. The table lists 6,000 to 8,500 distinct CDR3 sequences, roughly 9.2% of them singletons. As for time point: sample taken at primary tumor resection. From tumor, nontumor lung or frozen PBMC, whole RNA was taken unsorted for sequencing. The V end lost 4 bases, the J end lost 5 bases, and 8 bases lay between the germline ends. The CDR3 is 11 amino acids. Germline assignment: CDR1 GTSNPN and CDR2 SVGIG (reference sequence). In regard to this clonotype: This beta chain was picked up by a library intended for alpha chains and is off target, so its count carries little meaning.

The rearrangement uses TRBV30 and TRBJ1-1; D not resolved. The starting material was PBMCs, obtained at surgery. This sequence was found in a male donor with early-stage non-small cell lung cancer. The CDR3 DNA reads TGTGCCTGGACTAAAACAACTGAAGCTTTCTTT. Translated: CAWTKTTEAFF.